The rows below give T cell receptor beta chains drawn from one sample of a study of Ad26.COV2.S vaccination and SARS-CoV-2 variants. The protocol was immunoSEQ multiplex PCR, while the TCRdb copy is restricted to in-frame clones and leaves out a portion. The sample lists some 410,000 clones, about nine tenths occurring once. The sample in question was peripheral blood, obtained in a trial of Ad26.COV2.S vaccine versus placebo. All receptors derive from a person aged 18-60 years who received the Ad26.COV2.S COVID-19 vaccine or a placebo. The conserved cysteine and the conserved F or W are not part of the CDR3 here. Only part of the rows carry a size: once, few, many, or a class if the clone is expanded.

>TRBV7-2|.
ASSLATGMRTEAF
>TRBV10-3|.
AISGGGVPYNEQF
>TRBV5-4|.
ASSRFLNPPLH
>TRBV11-2|.
ASRPQGANEQY
>TRBV5-5|.
ASSRLEGELF
>TRBV19|.
ASSYGGSLYEQY
>TRBV9|.
ASSVTSGGSNEQF
>TRBV15|.
ATSREGTINTEAF
>TRBV15|.
ATSRDLIGDGLLGYT
>TRBV12-3/TRBV12-4|.
ASGAGFNQPQH
>TRBV5-1|.
ASSLGQGTGETQY
>TRBV7-2|.
ASSFGLPQDEQY
>TRBV25-1|once
ASSGSASGNTIY
>TRBV7-2|.
ASSYGLQVNTEAF
>TRBV27|.
ASSSLTGRWRAGTEAF
>TRBV28|.
ASKSLVGPGQGIYEQY
>TRBV10-2|.
ASSDPDTVPWQPQH
>TRBV15|.
ATSREELARGETQY
>TRBV4-1|.
ASSQKSASTDTQY